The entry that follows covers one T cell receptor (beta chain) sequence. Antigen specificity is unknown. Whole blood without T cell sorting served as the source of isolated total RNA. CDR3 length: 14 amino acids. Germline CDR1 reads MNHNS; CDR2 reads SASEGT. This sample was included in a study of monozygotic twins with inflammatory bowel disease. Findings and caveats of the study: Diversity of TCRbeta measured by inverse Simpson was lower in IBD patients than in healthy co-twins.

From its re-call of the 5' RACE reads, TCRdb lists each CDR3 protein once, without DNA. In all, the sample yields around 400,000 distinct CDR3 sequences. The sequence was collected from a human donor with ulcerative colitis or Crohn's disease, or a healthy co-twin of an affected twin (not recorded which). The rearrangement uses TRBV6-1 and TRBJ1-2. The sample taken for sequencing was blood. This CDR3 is CASSTTTLRSGYTF.